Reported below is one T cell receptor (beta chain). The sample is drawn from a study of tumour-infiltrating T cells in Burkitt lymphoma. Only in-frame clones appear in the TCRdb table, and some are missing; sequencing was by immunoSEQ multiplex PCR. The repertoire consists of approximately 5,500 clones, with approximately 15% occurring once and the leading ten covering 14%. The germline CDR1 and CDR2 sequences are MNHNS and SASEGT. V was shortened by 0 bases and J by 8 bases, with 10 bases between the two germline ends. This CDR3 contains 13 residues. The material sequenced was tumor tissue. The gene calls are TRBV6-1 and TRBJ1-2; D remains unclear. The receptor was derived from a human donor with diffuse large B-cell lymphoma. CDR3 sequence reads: CASSEAASRGYTF. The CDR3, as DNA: TGTGCCAGCAGTGAAGCGGCGTCTCGGGGCTACACCTTC.